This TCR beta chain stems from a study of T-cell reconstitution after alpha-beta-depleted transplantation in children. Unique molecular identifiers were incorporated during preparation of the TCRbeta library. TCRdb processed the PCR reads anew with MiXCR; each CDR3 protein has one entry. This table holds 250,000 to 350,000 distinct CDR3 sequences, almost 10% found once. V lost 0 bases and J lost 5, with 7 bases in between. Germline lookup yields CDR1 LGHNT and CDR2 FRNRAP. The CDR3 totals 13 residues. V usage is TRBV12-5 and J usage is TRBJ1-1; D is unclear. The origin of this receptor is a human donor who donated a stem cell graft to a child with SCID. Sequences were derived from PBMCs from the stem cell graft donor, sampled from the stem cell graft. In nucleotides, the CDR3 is TGTGCTAGTGGTTTGGTGTCGGGGACTGAAGCTTTCTTT. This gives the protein CASGLVSGTEAFF.